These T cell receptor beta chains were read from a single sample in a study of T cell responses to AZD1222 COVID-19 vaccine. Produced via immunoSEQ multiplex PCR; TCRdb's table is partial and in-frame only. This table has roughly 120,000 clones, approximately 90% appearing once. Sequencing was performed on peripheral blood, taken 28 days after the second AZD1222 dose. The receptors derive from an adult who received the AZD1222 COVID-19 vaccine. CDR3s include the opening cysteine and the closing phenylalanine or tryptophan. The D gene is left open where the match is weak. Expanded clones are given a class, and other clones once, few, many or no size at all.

CASSFGQFYEQYF	TGTGCCAGCAGCTTTGGGCAGTTCTACGAGCAGTACTTC	TRBJ2-7	TRBV5-5	-	13	-
CASSSPGLAGNEQFF	TGTGCCAGTAGTAGTCCGGGACTAGCGGGAAATGAGCAGTTCTTC	TRBJ2-1	TRBV19	-	15	TRBD2
CASSESRWRSDTQYF	TGTGCCAGCAGTGAATCCAGGTGGAGATCAGATACGCAGTATTTT	TRBJ2-3	TRBV25-1	-	15	-
CASSHVIRGTEAFF	TGTGCCAGCAGCCACGTAATCAGGGGCACTGAAGCTTTCTTT	TRBJ1-1	TRBV3-1/TRBV3-2	-	14	-
CATSDSGTGGRLGEKLFF	TGTGCCACCAGTGATTCCGGGACAGGGGGCCGATTGGGTGAAAAACTGTTTTTT	TRBJ1-4	TRBV24-1	-	18	TRBD1
CASSLPVWGETEAFF	TGTGCCAGCAGCCTCCCCGTTTGGGGAGAAACTGAAGCTTTCTTT	TRBJ1-1	TRBV7-9	-	15	-
CASSSKTWGQMTLGQYF	TGTGCCAGCAGCTCTAAAACTTGGGGACAGATGACCCTTGGGCAGTACTTC	TRBJ2-7	TRBV7-9	-	17	TRBD1
CASSPTGWGNQPQHF	TGTGCCAGCAGCCCCACGGGCTGGGGCAATCAGCCCCAGCATTTT	TRBJ1-5	TRBV7-2	-	15	-
CASRKTGTRVTGELFF	TGTGCCAGTAGGAAAACCGGGACAAGAGTCACCGGGGAGCTGTTTTTT	TRBJ2-2	TRBV19	once	16	-
CASSDSLGYGYTF	TGCGCCAGCAGCGACTCATTGGGCTATGGCTACACCTTC	TRBJ1-2	TRBV4-1	-	13	-
CATSGEGNQPQHF	TGTGCCACCAGTGGGGAGGGCAATCAGCCCCAGCATTTT	TRBJ1-5	TRBV24-1	few	13	-
CASKSGRGLDQPQHF	TGCGCCAGCAAGTCCGGAAGGGGGCTGGATCAGCCCCAGCATTTT	TRBJ1-5	TRBV23-1	once	15	TRBD1
CASSYYLAGGYYEQYF	TGTGCCAGCAGCTACTATCTAGCGGGAGGTTATTACGAGCAGTACTTC	TRBJ2-7	TRBV5-4	-	16	TRBD2
CASSVGGKVTEAFF	TGTGCCAGCAGCGTAGGGGGTAAGGTCACTGAAGCTTTCTTT	TRBJ1-1	TRBV9	-	14	-
CASSPLQGASYEQYF	TGTGCCAGCTCACCTCTGCAGGGGGCTTCCTACGAGCAGTACTTC	TRBJ2-7	TRBV18	-	15	TRBD1
CASLDYTEAFF	TGTGCCAGCTTGGATTACACTGAAGCTTTCTTT	TRBJ1-1	TRBV11-2	-	11	-